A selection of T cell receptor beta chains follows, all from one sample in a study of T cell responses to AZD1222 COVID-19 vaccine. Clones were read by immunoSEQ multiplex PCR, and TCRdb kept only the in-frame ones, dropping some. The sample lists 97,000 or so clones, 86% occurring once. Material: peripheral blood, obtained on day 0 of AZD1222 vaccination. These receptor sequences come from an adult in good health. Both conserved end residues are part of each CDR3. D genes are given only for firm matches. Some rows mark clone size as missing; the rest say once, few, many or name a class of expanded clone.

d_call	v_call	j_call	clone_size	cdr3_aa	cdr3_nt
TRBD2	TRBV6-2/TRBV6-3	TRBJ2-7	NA	CASSYGLAGPSPTVYEQYF	TGTGCCAGCAGTTACGGTCTAGCGGGACCGAGTCCGACTGTTTACGAGCAGTACTTC
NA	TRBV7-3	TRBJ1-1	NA	CASRKQVNTEAFF	TGTGCCAGCAGGAAACAGGTGAACACTGAAGCTTTCTTT
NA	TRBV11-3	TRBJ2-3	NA	CASSQRSLLGDTQYF	TGTGCCAGCAGCCAACGGTCCCTCTTAGGGGATACGCAGTATTTT
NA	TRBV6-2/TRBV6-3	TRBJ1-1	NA	CASSYARRNTEAFF	TGTGCCAGCAGTTACGCCCGAAGGAACACTGAAGCTTTCTTT
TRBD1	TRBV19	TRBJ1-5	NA	CASSSTGLQPQHF	TGTGCCAGTAGCTCGACAGGGCTTCAGCCCCAGCATTTT
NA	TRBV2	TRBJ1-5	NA	CASSERTGQPQHF	TGTGCCAGCAGTGAAAGAACAGGGCAGCCCCAGCATTTT
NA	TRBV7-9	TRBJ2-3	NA	CASSLVQPAGTDTQYF	TGTGCCAGCAGCTTAGTGCAGCCCGCCGGCACAGATACGCAGTATTTT
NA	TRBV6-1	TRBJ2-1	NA	CASSETLASSYNEQFF	TGTGCCAGCAGTGAAACCCTAGCTAGCTCCTACAATGAGCAGTTCTTC
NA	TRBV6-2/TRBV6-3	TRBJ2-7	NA	CASSYGEYEQYF	TGTGCCAGCAGTTACGGGGAGTACGAGCAGTACTTC
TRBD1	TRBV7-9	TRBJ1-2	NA	CASSRDRAVGYTF	TGTGCCAGCAGCCGGGACAGGGCTGTGGGCTACACCTTC
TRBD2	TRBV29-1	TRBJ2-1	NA	CSVEDPGTSGGAYNEQFF	TGCAGCGTTGAAGATCCCGGCACTAGCGGAGGAGCCTACAATGAGCAGTTCTTC
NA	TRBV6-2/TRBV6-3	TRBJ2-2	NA	CASSIIANTGELFF	TGTGCCAGCAGTATAATAGCGAACACCGGGGAGCTGTTTTTT
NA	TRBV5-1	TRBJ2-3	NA	CASSLVGGTLDTQYF	TGCGCCAGCAGCTTGGTTGGGGGGACCTTAGATACGCAGTATTTT
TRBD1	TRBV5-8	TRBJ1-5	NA	CASSRDRGDQPQHF	TGTGCCAGCAGCCGAGACAGGGGCGATCAGCCCCAGCATTTT
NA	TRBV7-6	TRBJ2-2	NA	CASSSPPRPGGSGELFF	TGTGCCAGCAGCTCGCCCCCCCGGCCAGGGGGGTCCGGGGAGCTGTTTTTT
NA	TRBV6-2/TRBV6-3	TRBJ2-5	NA	CASSYSETQYF	TGTGCCAGCAGTTACTCAGAGACCCAGTACTTC
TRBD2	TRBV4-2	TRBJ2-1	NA	CASSQLAGGSSYNEQFF	TGTGCCAGCAGCCAGCTAGCGGGGGGTAGCTCCTACAATGAGCAGTTCTTC
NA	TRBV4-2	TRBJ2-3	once	CASSVRRVGDTQYF	TGTGCCAGCAGCGTCCGGAGAGTTGGAGATACGCAGTATTTT
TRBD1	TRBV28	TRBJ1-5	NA	CASSSDGQGSFQPQHF	TGTGCCAGCAGTTCCGACGGACAGGGCTCCTTTCAGCCCCAGCATTTT
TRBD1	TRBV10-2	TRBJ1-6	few	CASSETQGNSPLHF	TGCGCCAGCAGTGAGACACAGGGGAATTCACCCCTCCACTTT
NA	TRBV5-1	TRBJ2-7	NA	CASSLGAGTPEQYF	TGCGCCAGCAGCTTGGGGGCAGGGACCCCCGAGCAGTACTTC
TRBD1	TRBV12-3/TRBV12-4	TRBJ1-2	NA	CASSPQGGYGYTF	TGTGCCAGCAGCCCCCAGGGGGGCTATGGCTACACCTTC
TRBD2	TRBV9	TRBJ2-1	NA	CASSVATSGVYNEQFF	TGTGCCAGCAGCGTAGCAACTAGCGGGGTTTACAATGAGCAGTTCTTC
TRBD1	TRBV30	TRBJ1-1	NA	CAGRDREDTEAFF	TGTGCCGGTAGGGACAGGGAGGACACTGAAGCTTTCTTT
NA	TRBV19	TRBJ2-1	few	CASSLLGGNEQFF	TGTGCCAGTAGTCTATTAGGTGGCAATGAGCAGTTCTTC
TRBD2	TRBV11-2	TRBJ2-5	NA	CASTGGERTSGRQTQYF	TGTGCCAGCACCGGGGGAGAAAGGACTAGCGGGAGGCAGACCCAGTACTTC
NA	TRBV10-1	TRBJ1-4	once	CAGKTDRRSEKLFF	TGCGCCGGAAAAACGGACCGGAGAAGTGAAAAACTGTTTTTT
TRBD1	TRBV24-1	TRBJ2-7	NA	CASSAGQGSYEQYF	TGTGCTTCGTCTGCCGGACAGGGCTCCTACGAGCAGTACTTC
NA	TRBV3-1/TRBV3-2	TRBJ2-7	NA	CASSQGGQGSYEQYF	TGTGCCAGCAGCCAAGGGGGTCAGGGTAGCTACGAGCAGTACTTC
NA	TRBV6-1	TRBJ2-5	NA	CASSEMPRGQETQYF	TGTGCCAGCAGTGAAATGCCCCGGGGCCAAGAGACCCAGTACTTC
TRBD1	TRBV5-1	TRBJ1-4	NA	CASRPGTGATNEKLFF	TGCGCCAGCCGTCCCGGGACAGGGGCAACTAATGAAAAACTGTTTTTT
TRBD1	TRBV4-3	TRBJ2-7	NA	CASSQVVGTEYEQYF	TGCGCCAGCAGCCAAGTGGTCGGGACAGAATACGAGCAGTACTTC
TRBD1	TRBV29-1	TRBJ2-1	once	CSVDGTGLYNEQFF	TGCAGCGTTGATGGGACAGGGCTTTACAATGAGCAGTTCTTC
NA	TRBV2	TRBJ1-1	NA	CASSREGGTEAFF	TGTGCCAGCAGTAGGGAGGGTGGCACTGAAGCTTTCTTT
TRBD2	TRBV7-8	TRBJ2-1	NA	CASSIALAGAGGEQFF	TGTGCCAGCAGCATAGCCCTAGCGGGGGCGGGCGGTGAGCAGTTCTTC
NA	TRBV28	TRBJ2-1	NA	CASSPQEYNEQFF	TGTGCCAGCAGTCCCCAGGAATACAATGAGCAGTTCTTC
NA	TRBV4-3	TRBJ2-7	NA	CASSQGTLGAYEQYF	TGCGCCAGCAGCCAAGGGACATTGGGTGCGTACGAGCAGTACTTC
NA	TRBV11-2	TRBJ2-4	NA	CASSLGSGTLGLAKNIQYF	TGTGCCAGCAGCTTGGGGTCCGGGACACTGGGATTAGCCAAAAACATTCAGTACTTC
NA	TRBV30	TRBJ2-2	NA	CAWSVRASTGELFF	TGTGCCTGGAGTGTAAGGGCTAGCACCGGGGAGCTGTTTTTT
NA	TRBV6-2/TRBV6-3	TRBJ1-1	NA	CASSYGYAEAFF	TGTGCCAGCAGTTACGGGTACGCTGAAGCTTTCTTT
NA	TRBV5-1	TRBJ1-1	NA	CASSPQTVNTEAFF	TGCGCCAGCAGCCCCCAGACCGTGAACACTGAAGCTTTCTTT
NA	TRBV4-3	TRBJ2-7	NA	CASSQDYGNPPYEQYF	TGCGCCAGCAGCCAAGATTATGGGAATCCCCCCTACGAGCAGTACTTC
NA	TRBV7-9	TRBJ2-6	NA	CASSSPFLVGKSGANVLTF	TGTGCCAGCAGCTCCCCCTTTTTGGTAGGGAAATCTGGGGCCAACGTCCTGACTTTC
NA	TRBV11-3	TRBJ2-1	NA	CASSFRGGWGNEQFF	TGTGCCAGCAGCTTCCGGGGAGGTTGGGGCAATGAGCAGTTCTTC
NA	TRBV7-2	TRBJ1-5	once	CASSLASLDGQPQHF	TGTGCCAGCAGCTTAGCTTCCTTGGATGGTCAGCCCCAGCATTTT
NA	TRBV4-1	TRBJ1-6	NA	CASSQSPGQQNSPLHF	TGCGCCAGCAGCCAATCCCCCGGGCAACAAAATTCACCCCTCCACTTT
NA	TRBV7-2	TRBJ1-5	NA	CASSARDGSNQPQHF	TGTGCCAGCAGCGCACGGGACGGTAGCAATCAGCCCCAGCATTTT
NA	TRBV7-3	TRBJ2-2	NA	CASSPTGGNTGELFF	TGTGCCAGCAGCCCCACTGGGGGCAACACCGGGGAGCTGTTTTTT
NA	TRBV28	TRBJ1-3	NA	CASSFPDRRASGNTIYF	TGTGCCAGCAGTTTCCCGGACCGCCGGGCCTCTGGAAACACCATATATTTT
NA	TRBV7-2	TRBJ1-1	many	CASSLALAGTEAFF	TGTGCCAGCAGCTTAGCGCTGGCGGGCACTGAAGCTTTCTTT
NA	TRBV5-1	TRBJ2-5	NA	CASSLAGLYQETQYF	TGCGCCAGCAGCTTGGCCGGACTCTACCAAGAGACCCAGTACTTC